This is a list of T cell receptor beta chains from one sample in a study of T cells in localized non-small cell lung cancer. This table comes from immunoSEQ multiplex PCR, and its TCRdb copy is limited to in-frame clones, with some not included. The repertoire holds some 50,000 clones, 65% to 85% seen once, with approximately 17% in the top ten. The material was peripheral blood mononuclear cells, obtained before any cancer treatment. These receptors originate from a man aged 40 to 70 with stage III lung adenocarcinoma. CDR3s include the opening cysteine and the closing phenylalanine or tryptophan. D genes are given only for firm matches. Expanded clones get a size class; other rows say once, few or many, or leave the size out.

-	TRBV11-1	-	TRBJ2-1	TGTGCCAGCAGCTCCAGGGCTGTCTCAATCAATGAGCAGTTCTTC	CASSSRAVSINEQFF
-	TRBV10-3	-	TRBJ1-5	TGTGCCATCCGAGAGGGAGGGAATCAGCCCCAGCATTTT	CAIREGGNQPQHF
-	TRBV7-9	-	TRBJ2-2	TGTGCCAGCAGCTTGCCACAGTCCCTTCACCGGGAGCTGTTTTTT	CASSLPQSLHRELFF
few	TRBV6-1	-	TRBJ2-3	TGTGCCAGCAAGAAAAGGAGTGATGCCACAGATACGCAGTATTTT	CASKKRSDATDTQYF
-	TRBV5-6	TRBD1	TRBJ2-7	TGTGCCAGCAGCTTGATGGGACAGGGCTTTTACGAGCAGTACTTC	CASSLMGQGFYEQYF
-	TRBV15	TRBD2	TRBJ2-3	TGTGCCACCAGCAGAGGGGCCGGGACTAGCTGGCAAGATACGCAGTATTTT	CATSRGAGTSWQDTQYF
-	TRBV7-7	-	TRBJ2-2	TGTGCCAGCAGCTTAGGGCTCGGAAACACCGGGGAGCTGTTTTTT	CASSLGLGNTGELFF
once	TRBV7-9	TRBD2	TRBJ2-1	TGTGCCAGCAGCTTAATGGCGGGAGGGCAGGATGAGCAGTTCTTC	CASSLMAGGQDEQFF
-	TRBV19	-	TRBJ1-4	TGTGCCAGTAGTGCAGGACGCCGGGGGGCTAATGAAAAACTGTTTTTT	CASSAGRRGANEKLFF
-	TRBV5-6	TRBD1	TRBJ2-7	TGTGCCAGCAGTCTTATCGGGACAGGGAACTACGAGCAGTACTTC	CASSLIGTGNYEQYF
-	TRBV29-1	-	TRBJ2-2	TGCAGCGTTGGGACTTCGAACACCGGGGAGCTGTTTTTT	CSVGTSNTGELFF
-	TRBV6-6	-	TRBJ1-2	TGTGCCAGCAGCTTGACAGTAGCTAACTATGGCTACACCTTC	CASSLTVANYGYTF
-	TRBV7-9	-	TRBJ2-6	TGTGCCAGCAGCTTAGGACGGCTCGATGGGGCCAACGTCCTGACTTTC	CASSLGRLDGANVLTF
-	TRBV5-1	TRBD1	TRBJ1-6	TGCGCCAGCAGCTTAACGGGGACAGAGGGATCACCCCTCCACTTT	CASSLTGTEGSPLHF
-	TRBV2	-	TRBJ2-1	TGTGCCAGCACCCCCGGACCTCAGGAGTTCTTC	CASTPGPQEFF